The 29 T cell receptor beta chains below come from one sample, sequenced in a study of identical twins. TCRdb reanalysed the 5' RACE reads using MiXCR and keeps one entry per CDR3 protein. The sample records more than 1.5 million distinct CDR3 sequences, 32% being singletons. Input material: cord blood. The receptors were gathered from a newborn girl in good health.

This clonotype showed up just once. This chain uses TRBV7-2 with TRBJ2-1; 9 bases map to TRBD1. The J call may not be correct, given that the DNA end is closer to TRBJ2-7. The CDR3 totals 15 residues. CDR1 and CDR2 (germline): SGHTA, FQGNSA. CDR3 loop: CASSPSGQGNNEQYF. The CDR3 region has the DNA TGTGCCAGCAGCCCATCGGGACAGGGTAACAATGAGCAGTACTTC.

This clonotype was picked up a small number of times. The chain employs TRBV27 and TRBJ2-3; a possible D gene is TRBD1 (6 bases). Germline assignment: CDR1 MNHEY and CDR2 SMNVEV (reference sequence). The CDR3 contains 15 residues. The ends were cut back, 6 bases at V and 7 bases at J, with 20 bases in the middle. In DNA form, the CDR3 reads TGTGCCAGCAGCGATCAGGACAGCTTCGGGAATACGCAGTATTTT. Residues: CASSDQDSFGNTQYF.

The rearrangement joins TRBV28 to TRBJ2-1; 7 bases are a match to TRBD2. Germline loops: CDR1 MDHEN, CDR2 SYDVKM. The CDR3 totals 19 residues. The J segment lost 3 bases and the V segment lost 1 base, leaving 15 bases of the junction unmatched. CDR3 coding DNA: TGTGCCAGCAGTTTATCAAAGGCGGGGCGGGAGTATGGCTACAATGAGCAGTTCTTC. Translating it yields CASSLSKAGREYGYNEQFF.

The chain couples TRBV12-3 or TRBV12-4 to TRBJ2-2, with 7 bases lining up with TRBD1. This CDR3 region has 15 residues. Trimming cost V 3 bases and J 4 bases; bases outside gene matches: 5. CDR3 coding DNA: TGTGCCAGCAGTTTGGACAGGACTCGCACCGGGGAGCTGTTTTTT. The encoded protein is CASSLDRTRTGELFF.

This clonotype was counted at least ten times. The chain employs TRBV3-1 and TRBJ2-7; the D is unclear. V was cut by 1 base and J by 3 bases, with 7 bases left in between. Germline V gene sequence: CDR1 LGHDT, CDR2 YNNKEL (reference sequence). This CDR3 region has 13 residues. This chain's CDR3 is CASSQVADYEQYF. The DNA for the CDR3 is TGTGCCAGCAGCCAAGTGGCGGACTACGAGCAGTACTTC.

The chain is built from TRBV7-2 and TRBJ1-2, with D uncertain. The germline V gene has CDR1 SGHTA and CDR2 FQGNSA. With 1 base removed from V and 8 bases from J, the gap between germline ends came to 11 bases. The CDR3 is made up of 13 amino acids. As DNA, the CDR3 is TGTGCCAGCAGCTTAGGGAGGTTACGGGGCTACACCTTC. It codes for CASSLGRLRGYTF.

This clonotype was seen ten or more times. This chain connects TRBV12-3 or TRBV12-4 to TRBJ2-1; the match to TRBD1 covers 10 bases. With 3 bases clipped from V and 5 bases from J, the junction kept 4 bases outside the gene matches. The CDR3 extends over 15 amino acids. CDR3 in amino acids: CASSLGTGAHNEQFF. In DNA form, the CDR3 reads TGTGCCAGCAGTTTGGGGACAGGGGCTCACAATGAGCAGTTCTTC.

This clonotype was detected only a few times. This rearrangement joins TRBV28 to TRBJ1-5; TRBD1 matches at 10 bases. Trimming removed 5 bases from V and 4 bases from J; junction bases left unmatched: 5. From germline, CDR1 is MDHEN and CDR2 SYDVKM. CDR3 length: 15 residues. This CDR3 reads CASSPGQGLNQPQHF. CDR3 DNA: TGTGCCAGCAGTCCGGGACAGGGGCTAAATCAGCCCCAGCATTTT. Looking up the rest from reference TRBV28 and TRBJ1-5 gives the full variable domain: DVKVTQSSRYLVKRTGEKVFLECVQDMDHENMFWYRQDPGLGLRLIYFSYDVKMKEKGDIPEGYSVSREKKERFSLILESASTNQTSMYLCASSPGQGLNQPQHFGDGTRLSIL.

This clonotype was seen a handful of times. The V gene is TRBV10-3, the J gene TRBJ1-1; weak D call: TRBD1 (5 bases). This CDR3 comprises 13 residues. From germline, CDR1 is ENHRY and CDR2 SYGVKD. V shed 5 bases and J shed 7 bases, with 14 bases lying between them. This chain's CDR3 is CAISRLGAGEAFF. Written as DNA, the CDR3 is TGTGCCATCAGTCGCCTTGGGGCCGGTGAAGCTTTCTTT.

This clonotype turned up a few times. This chain joins TRBV6-7 and TRBJ2-4, with D unclear. TRBV6-7 counts as an open reading frame of uncertain function. The V end was cut by 0 bases, the J end by 3 bases, with 9 bases between. CDR3 size: 15 residues. DNA for the CDR3: TGTGCCAGCAGTTACTCGGTGGACGGCAAAAACATTCAGTACTTC. Amino acid sequence: CASSYSVDGKNIQYF.

V gene TRBV19 combines with J gene TRBJ2-3; 7 bases fit TRBD1. The CDR3 has 13 amino acids. Trimming at V came to 6 bases and at J to 7 bases, leaving 7 bases not matched to a gene. Germline V gene sequence: CDR1 LNHDA, CDR2 SQIVND (reference sequence). In nucleotides, the CDR3 is TGTGCCAGTAGACCCACAGGGGCTAATACGCAGTATTTT. Translating it yields CASRPTGANTQYF.

This clonotype came up a few times. The V and J genes are TRBV6-2 or TRBV6-3 and TRBJ2-5; D is unclear. V was clipped by 8 bases and J by 11 bases, with 27 bases between them. Germline V gene data show CDR1 as MNHEY and CDR2 as SVGEGT. This CDR3 comprises 15 residues. The CDR3 DNA follows: TGTGCCAGCGGAAGGACGTCCCTACACTACAATGAGCAGTACTTC. Protein: CASGRTSLHYNEQYF.

The chain uses TRBV19 and TRBJ1-5; D gene ambiguous. Deletions cut 4 bases from V and 3 bases from J, with 7 bases between. CDR1 and CDR2 (germline): LNHDA, SQIVND (reference sequence). This CDR3 is built from 13 residues. CDR3 protein: CASSSQSNQPQHF. DNA for the CDR3: TGTGCCAGTAGTAGTCAGTCCAATCAGCCCCAGCATTTT.

The chain links TRBV20-1 to TRBJ2-3; unclear D gene. CDR3 length equals 13 residues. Germline values: CDR1 DFQATT, CDR2 SNEGSKA (reference sequence). V was clipped by 3 bases and J by 1 base, with 8 bases between them. The CDR3 here is CSARSFGTDTQYF. The CDR3 DNA reads TGCAGTGCTAGGTCTTTTGGCACAGATACGCAGTATTTT.

This clonotype was seen more than once but under ten times. This rearrangement joins TRBV20-1 to TRBJ2-3; the match to TRBD1 covers 7 bases. The CDR3 extends over 15 amino acids. The germline CDR1 and CDR2 sequences are DFQATT and SNEGSKA (reference sequence). The V and J ends lost 8 bases and 4 bases, in that order; junction bases with no gene match: 15. The CDR3 DNA reads TGCAGTTACTCAAGACAGGGAGTGATGGCAGATACGCAGTATTTT. Protein product: CSYSRQGVMADTQYF.

This clonotype turned up a few times. The chain recombines TRBV20-1 with TRBJ2-3; 11 bases are shared with TRBD2. Per the germline V gene, CDR1 is DFQATT and CDR2 is SNEGSKA (reference sequence). Germline trimming cut 0 bases from V and 1 base from J; bases unmatched to any gene: 3. The CDR3 has 16 residues. The CDR3 here is CSAREGSGGGTDTQYF. The CDR3, as DNA: TGCAGTGCTAGAGAGGGTAGCGGGGGGGGCACAGATACGCAGTATTTT.

This clonotype has only a few counts. This chain connects TRBV6-1 to TRBJ1-2, with no clear D. Germline CDR1 MNHNS, CDR2 SASEGT. Deletions cut 5 bases from V and 8 bases from J, with 12 bases between. There are 12 residues in the CDR3. CDR3 loop: CASSQPGRGYTF. DNA for the CDR3: TGTGCCAGCAGTCAACCAGGCAGAGGCTACACCTTC.

This clonotype was detected only a few times. This chain uses TRBV20-1 with TRBJ2-1; TRBD2 aligns across 10 bases. V trimming: 4 bases; J trimming: 9 bases; junction bases outside the gene matches: 12. The CDR3 contains 15 residues. From germline, CDR1 is DFQATT and CDR2 SNEGSKA (reference sequence). CDR3 in amino acids: CSANQRGGPIGEQFF. CDR3 nucleotide sequence: TGCAGTGCTAATCAGCGGGGGGGCCCGATCGGTGAGCAGTTCTTC.

The V gene is TRBV12-3 or TRBV12-4, the J gene TRBJ2-1, with D maybe TRBD2 (5 bases). The CDR3 spans 14 residues. Trimming took off 5 bases at V and 3 bases at J, with 11 bases between the two ends. The CDR3 coding sequence is TGTGCCAGCAGTCCGCCACTAGACTACAATGAGCAGTTCTTC. This encodes CASSPPLDYNEQFF.

This clonotype has ten or more counts. The chain carries TRBV7-2 and TRBJ1-2, with D hard to call. V gave up 0 bases and J gave up 4 bases, with 6 bases separating them. CDR1 is SGHTA, CDR2 FQGNSA, per germline. This CDR3 has 13 residues. The CDR3 nucleotides are TGTGCCAGCAGCTTAGCGGATGGCTATGGCTACACCTTC. Amino acids: CASSLADGYGYTF.

The chain has TRBV20-1 and TRBJ1-4, with a possible D match to TRBD1 (5 bases). V gave up 0 bases and J gave up 7 bases, with 15 bases separating them. The CDR3 totals 15 residues. Per germline, CDR1 DFQATT and CDR2 SNEGSKA (reference sequence). In DNA, the CDR3 is TGCAGTGCTAGAGATCGTGTCCAGGGTGGTGAAAAACTGTTTTTT. Translating gives CSARDRVQGGEKLFF.

In this sample, this clonotype turned up a few times. This CDR3 is CASSYSTRGLNSPLHF. The DNA of the CDR3 is TGTGCCAGCAGTTACTCGACTCGGGGGCTCAATTCACCCCTCCACTTT. This rearrangement joins TRBV6-5 to TRBJ1-6; TRBD1 is a possible D gene (6 bases). The V end lost 0 bases, the J end lost 7 bases, and 13 bases lay between the germline ends. Germline V gene lookup returns CDR1 MNHEY and CDR2 SVGAGI. This CDR3 comprises 16 residues.

This clonotype was counted only a few times. V is TRBV28 and J is TRBJ2-1, with a tentative D call TRBD2 (6 bases). V was pared by 7 bases and J by 7 bases, with 20 bases between. The germline V gene has CDR1 MDHEN and CDR2 SYDVKM. This CDR3 comprises 15 residues. The CDR3 nucleotides are TGTGCCAGCAAACGGGGGAGTGACTACGGGAATGAGCAGTTCTTC. Encoded protein: CASKRGSDYGNEQFF.

This clonotype was picked up a small number of times. The chain links TRBV20-1 to TRBJ1-1; D unclear. The germline V gene has CDR1 DFQATT and CDR2 SNEGSKA (reference sequence). This CDR3 region has 13 residues. V was shortened by 3 bases and J by 1 base, with 9 bases between the two germline ends. This CDR3 is CSASSGRNTEAFF. Here the CDR3 DNA reads TGCAGTGCTAGTTCCGGACGGAACACTGAAGCTTTCTTT.

This clonotype was observed at least ten times. V is TRBV9 and J is TRBJ1-2, with 8 bases aligning to TRBD1. Losses at the gene ends were 2 bases for V and 8 bases for J; bases not matched to a gene: 5. Looked up from germline, CDR1 is SGDLS and CDR2 is YYNGEE. The CDR3 is made up of 13 amino acids. The CDR3 is CASSVGTGQGYTF. The CDR3 DNA sequence: TGTGCCAGCAGCGTCGGGACAGGACAGGGCTACACCTTC.

This chain uses TRBV20-1 with TRBJ1-1, with 9 bases fitting TRBD1. V shed 3 bases and J 0 bases; nucleotides not matched to a gene: 5. Germline CDR1 reads DFQATT; CDR2 reads SNEGSKA (reference sequence). CDR3 length: 15 residues. The CDR3 region has the DNA TGCAGTGCTAGGGGAACAGGGGGCATGAACACTGAAGCTTTCTTT. Translated, it gives CSARGTGGMNTEAFF.

The CDR3 bases are TGTGCCATCAGCGGGACTAGCGGGAGTGTCGACTACGAGCAGTACTTC. It codes for CAISGTSGSVDYEQYF. The V and J genes are TRBV10-3 and TRBJ2-7; TRBD2 aligns across 14 bases. The germline CDR1 and CDR2 sequences are ENHRY and SYGVKD. The J segment lost 3 bases and the V segment lost 6 bases, leaving 7 bases of the junction unmatched. CDR3 length equals 16 residues.

This clonotype was detected a few times. The genes are TRBV5-1 and TRBJ2-7; no clear D gene. Trimming shortened V by 2 bases and J by 7 bases, and 7 bases separated the two germline ends. The CDR3 extends over 11 amino acids. Germline CDR1 SGHRS, CDR2 YFSETQ. CDR3 in DNA: TGCGCCAGCAGCTTTAACCGTGAGCAGTACTTC. This codes for CASSFNREQYF. The full variable domain, rest sourced from reference TRBV5-1 and TRBJ2-7, is KAGVTQTPRYLIKTRGQQVTLSCSPISGHRSVSWYQQTPGQGLQFLFEYFSETQRNKGNFPGRFSGRQFSNSRSEMNVSTLELGDSALYLCASSFNREQYFGPGTRLTVT.

The chain couples TRBV27 to TRBJ2-1; perhaps TRBD2 as D (6 bases). The V and J ends lost 5 bases and 2 bases respectively, with 13 bases between them. Germline V CDR1 and CDR2: MNHEY, SMNVEV (reference sequence). The CDR3 contains 15 residues. This CDR3 is CASSRPTGAYNEQFF. The CDR3 DNA follows: TGTGCCAGCAGTCGGCCGACGGGGGCCTACAATGAGCAGTTCTTC.